What follows are 4 T cell receptor beta chains derived from one specimen sequenced in a study of Graves' ophthalmopathy and Graves' hyperthyroidism. Amplification targeted the TCR beta CDR3 regions, with RNA transcripts as the source material. An opening RT-PCR round employed HTBI primers and preceded a second-round multiplex PCR. MiXCR, applied by TCRdb to the multiplex PCR reads, yields one record per CDR3 protein. The table has 600,000 to 950,000 distinct CDR3 sequences, about 44% seen once. The sample consisted of peripheral blood. These receptors came from an adult man with Graves' ophthalmopathy.

To note about this clonotype: The junction and the germline gene differ at one end; a read error may be behind it. The genes are TRBV10-3 and TRBJ1-5, with D perhaps TRBD1 (5 bases). The CDR3 consists of 13 residues. Germline V CDR1 and CDR2: ENHRY, SYGVKD. CDR3: CASSRAGDQPQHF. CDR3 nucleotides: TGTGCCAGCAGTCGTGCGGGGGACCAGCCCCAGCATTTT.

This clonotype was seen a single time. The chain has TRBV2 and TRBJ2-7; 16 bases map to TRBD2. Germline V gene data show CDR1 as SNHLY and CDR2 as FYNNEI. J was trimmed by 2 bases and V by 5 bases; bases with no gene match: 9. CDR3 length: 18 amino acids. The CDR3 bases are TGTGCCAGCAGTCTTGGCTCGGGACTAGCGGGGGGGACCTACGAGCAGTACTTC. As protein: CASSLGSGLAGGTYEQYF.

This clonotype was recorded once. The chain employs TRBV9 and TRBJ1-2, with 11 bases lining up with TRBD1. The CDR3 extends over 16 amino acids. V was pared by 4 bases and J by 3 bases, with 8 bases of the junction left unmatched. CDR1 is SGDLS, CDR2 YYNGEE, per germline. The CDR3, as DNA: TGTGCCAGCAGCCCAAGGACAGGGGGCGTAGACTATGGCTACACCTTC. Its protein product is CASSPRTGGVDYGYTF.

This chain links TRBV11-1 with TRBJ1-6; 8 bases fit TRBD1. Germline V gives CDR1 SGHAT, CDR2 FQDESV (reference sequence). The CDR3 is 13 residues long. J was trimmed by 9 bases and V by 5 bases; bases with no gene match: 3. For the CDR3, the DNA is TGTGCCAGCAGCATGACAGGGGTTTCACCCCTCCACTTT. Translated, it gives CASSMTGVSPLHF.